This TCR beta chain is from a study of T cells in Graves' hyperthyroidism and ophthalmopathy. CDR1 and CDR2 from the germline V gene are SNHLY and FYNNEI. The V gene end was trimmed by 6 bases and the J gene end by 4 bases; junction bases not matched to a gene: 5. The length of the CDR3 is 14 residues. Patients aged 18 to 65 with hyperthyroidism were newly diagnosed, with duration under 2 months. From less than 13 ml of fresh peripheral blood, PBMCs were isolated. The sample holds many counts of this clonotype. RNA transcripts yielded amplified TCR beta CDR3 regions. HTBI primers were used for first-round RT-PCR of the TCR CDR3. In TCRdb, the multiplex PCR reads were re-called with MiXCR into one record per CDR3 protein. The table lists around 340,000 distinct CDR3 sequences, 11% to 15% of them singletons.

The source material was blood. The V gene is TRBV2, the J gene TRBJ1-5; 8 bases agree with TRBD1. The sequence derives from a woman in her twenties or thirties with Graves' hyperthyroidism. Written as DNA, the CDR3 is TGTGCCAGCAGGGCCCGGACAGGGAATCAGCCCCAGCATTTT. Amino acid sequence: CASRARTGNQPQHF.